This T cell receptor (beta chain) originates from a study of T cell clonotyping in hematopoietic cell transplantation. This table comes from immunoSEQ multiplex PCR, and its TCRdb copy is limited to in-frame clones, with some not included. The sample shows around 15,000 clones, about 98% of them seen only once. The starting material was peripheral blood mononuclear cells, obtained 30 days after allogeneic stem cell transplant. This sequence originates from a female patient aged 45-65 years who had an allogeneic stem cell transplant from an unrelated donor, so T cells may come from the graft donor. Some clones in this sample may be carry-over from other donors' samples.

The CDR3 DNA follows: TGTGCCAGCAGCCTTTTCGGACAGGGCCTTGAAGCTTTCTTT. Translating it yields CASSLFGQGLEAFF. The chain employs TRBV7-9 and TRBJ1-1; TRBD1 aligns across 8 bases. CDR3 length equals 14 residues. J gave up 7 bases and V 5 bases, and 9 bases lay outside the gene matches. Germline values: CDR1 SEHNR, CDR2 FQNEAQ (reference sequence).